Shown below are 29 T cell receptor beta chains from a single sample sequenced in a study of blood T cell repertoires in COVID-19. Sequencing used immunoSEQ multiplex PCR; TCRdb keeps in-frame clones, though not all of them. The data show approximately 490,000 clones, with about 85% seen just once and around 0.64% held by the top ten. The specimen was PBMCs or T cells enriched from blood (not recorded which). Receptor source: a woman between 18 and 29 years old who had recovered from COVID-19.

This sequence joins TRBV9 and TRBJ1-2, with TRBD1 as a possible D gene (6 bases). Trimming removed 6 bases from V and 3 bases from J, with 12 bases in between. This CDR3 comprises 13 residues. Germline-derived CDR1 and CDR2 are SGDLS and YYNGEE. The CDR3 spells CASNSDRYYGYTF. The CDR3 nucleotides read TGTGCCAGCAACTCGGACAGATACTATGGCTACACCTTC.

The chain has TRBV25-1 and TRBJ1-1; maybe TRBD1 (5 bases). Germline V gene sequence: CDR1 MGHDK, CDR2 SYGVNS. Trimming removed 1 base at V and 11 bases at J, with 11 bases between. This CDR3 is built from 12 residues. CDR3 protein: CASSELGTVAFF. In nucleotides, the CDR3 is TGTGCCAGCAGTGAATTGGGGACTGTGGCTTTCTTT.

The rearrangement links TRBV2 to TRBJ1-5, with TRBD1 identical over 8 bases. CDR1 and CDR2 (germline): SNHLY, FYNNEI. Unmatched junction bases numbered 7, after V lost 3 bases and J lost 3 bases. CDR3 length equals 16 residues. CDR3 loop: CASSERTGWINQPQHF. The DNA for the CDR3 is TGTGCCAGCAGTGAGAGGACAGGGTGGATCAATCAGCCCCAGCATTTT.

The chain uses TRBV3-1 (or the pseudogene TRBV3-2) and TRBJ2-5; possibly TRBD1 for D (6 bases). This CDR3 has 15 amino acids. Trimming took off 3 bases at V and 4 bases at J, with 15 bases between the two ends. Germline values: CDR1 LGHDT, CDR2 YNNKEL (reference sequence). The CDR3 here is CASSQGALVLETQYF. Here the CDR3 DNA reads TGTGCCAGCAGCCAGGGGGCCCTCGTCCTAGAGACCCAGTACTTC.

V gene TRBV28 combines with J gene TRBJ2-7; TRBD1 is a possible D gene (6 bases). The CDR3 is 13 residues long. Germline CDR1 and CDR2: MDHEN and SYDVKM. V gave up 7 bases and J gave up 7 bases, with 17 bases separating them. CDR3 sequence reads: CASIDPGVGEQYF. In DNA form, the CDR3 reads TGTGCCAGCATCGACCCAGGGGTGGGAGAGCAGTACTTC.

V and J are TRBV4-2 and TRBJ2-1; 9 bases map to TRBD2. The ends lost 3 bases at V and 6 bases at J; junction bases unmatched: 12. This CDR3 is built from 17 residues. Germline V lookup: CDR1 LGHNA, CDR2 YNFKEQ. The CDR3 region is CASSHSSSGRGGNEQFF. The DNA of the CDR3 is TGTGCCAGCAGCCACTCCTCCTCGGGGCGGGGGGGCAATGAGCAGTTCTTC.

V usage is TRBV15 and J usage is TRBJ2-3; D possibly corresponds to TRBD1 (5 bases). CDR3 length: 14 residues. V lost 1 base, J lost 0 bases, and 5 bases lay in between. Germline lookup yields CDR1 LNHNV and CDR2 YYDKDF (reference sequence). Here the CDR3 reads CATSRGGSTDTQYF. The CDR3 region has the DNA TGTGCCACCAGCAGAGGGGGCAGCACAGATACGCAGTATTTT.

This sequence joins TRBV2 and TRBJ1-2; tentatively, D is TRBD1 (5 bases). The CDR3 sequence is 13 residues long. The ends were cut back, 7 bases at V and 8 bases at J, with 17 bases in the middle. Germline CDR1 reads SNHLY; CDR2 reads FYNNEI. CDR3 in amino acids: CASNSARAWGYTF. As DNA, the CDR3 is TGTGCCAGCAACTCTGCCAGGGCCTGGGGCTACACCTTC.

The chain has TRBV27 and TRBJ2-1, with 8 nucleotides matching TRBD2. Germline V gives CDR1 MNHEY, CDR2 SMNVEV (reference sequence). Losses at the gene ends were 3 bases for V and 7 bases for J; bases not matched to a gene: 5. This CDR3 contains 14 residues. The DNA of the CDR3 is TGTGCCAGCAGTTTCCCCGGGGGGGCGAATGAGCAGTTCTTC. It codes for CASSFPGGANEQFF.

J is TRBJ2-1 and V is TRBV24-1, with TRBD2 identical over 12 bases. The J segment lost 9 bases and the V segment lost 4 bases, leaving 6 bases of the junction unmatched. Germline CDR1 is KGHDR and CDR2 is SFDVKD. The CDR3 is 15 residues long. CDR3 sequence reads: CATSELAGGISEQFF. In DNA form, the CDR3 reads TGTGCCACCAGTGAGCTAGCGGGGGGGATCAGTGAGCAGTTCTTC.

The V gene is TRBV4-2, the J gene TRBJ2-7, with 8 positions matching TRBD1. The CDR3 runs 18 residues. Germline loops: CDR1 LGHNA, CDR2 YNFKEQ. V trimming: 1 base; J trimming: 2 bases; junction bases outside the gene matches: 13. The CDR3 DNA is TGTGCCAGCAGCCAAGCTTTCGTAAGGACAGGGTTGACCTACGAGCAGTACTTC. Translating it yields CASSQAFVRTGLTYEQYF.

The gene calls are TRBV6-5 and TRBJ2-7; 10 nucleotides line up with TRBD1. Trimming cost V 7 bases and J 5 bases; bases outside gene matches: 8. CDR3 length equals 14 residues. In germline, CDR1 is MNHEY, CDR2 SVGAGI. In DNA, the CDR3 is TGTGCCAGCACCCGGACAGGGGGAGGTAACGAGCAGTACTTC. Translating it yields CASTRTGGGNEQYF.

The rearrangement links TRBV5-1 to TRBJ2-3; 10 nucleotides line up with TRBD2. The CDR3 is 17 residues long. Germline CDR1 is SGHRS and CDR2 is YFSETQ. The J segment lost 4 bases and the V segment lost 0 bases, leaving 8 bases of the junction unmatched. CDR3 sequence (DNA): TGCGCCAGCAGCTTGGGGATCAGCGGGGGGGCGTCAGATACGCAGTATTTT. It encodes CASSLGISGGASDTQYF.

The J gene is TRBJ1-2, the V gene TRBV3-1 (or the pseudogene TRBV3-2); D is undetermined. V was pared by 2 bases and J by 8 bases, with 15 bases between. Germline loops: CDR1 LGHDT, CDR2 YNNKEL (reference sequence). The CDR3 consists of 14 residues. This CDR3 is CASSQTQNGGGYTF. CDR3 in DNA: TGTGCCAGCAGCCAAACACAGAATGGTGGAGGCTACACCTTC.

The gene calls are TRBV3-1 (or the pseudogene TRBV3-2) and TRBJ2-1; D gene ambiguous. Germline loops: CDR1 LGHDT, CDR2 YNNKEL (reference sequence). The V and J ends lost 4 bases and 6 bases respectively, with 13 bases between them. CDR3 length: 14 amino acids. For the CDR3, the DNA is TGTGCCAGCAGCCCACTTACGTTTACCAATGAGCAGTTCTTC. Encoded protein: CASSPLTFTNEQFF.

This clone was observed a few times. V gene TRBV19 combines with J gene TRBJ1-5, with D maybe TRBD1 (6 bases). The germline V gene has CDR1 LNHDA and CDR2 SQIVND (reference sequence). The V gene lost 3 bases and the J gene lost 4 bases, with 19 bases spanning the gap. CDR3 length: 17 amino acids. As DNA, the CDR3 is TGTGCCAGTAGTATCATCTCGGCCAGGGGAACGAATCAGCCCCAGCATTTT. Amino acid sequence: CASSIISARGTNQPQHF.

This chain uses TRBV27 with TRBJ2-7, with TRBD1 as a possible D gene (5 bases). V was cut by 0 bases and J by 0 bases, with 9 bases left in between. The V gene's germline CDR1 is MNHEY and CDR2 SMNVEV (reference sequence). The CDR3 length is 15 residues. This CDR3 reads CASSLSDSSSYEQYF. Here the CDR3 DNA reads TGTGCCAGCAGTTTATCAGACAGCAGCTCCTACGAGCAGTACTTC.

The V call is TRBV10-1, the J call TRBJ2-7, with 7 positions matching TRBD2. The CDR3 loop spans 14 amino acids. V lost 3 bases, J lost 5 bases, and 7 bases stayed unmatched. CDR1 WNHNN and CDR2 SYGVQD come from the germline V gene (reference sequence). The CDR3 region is CASSDPGEGNEQYF. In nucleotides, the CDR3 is TGCGCCAGCAGTGATCCCGGGGAGGGAAACGAGCAGTACTTC.

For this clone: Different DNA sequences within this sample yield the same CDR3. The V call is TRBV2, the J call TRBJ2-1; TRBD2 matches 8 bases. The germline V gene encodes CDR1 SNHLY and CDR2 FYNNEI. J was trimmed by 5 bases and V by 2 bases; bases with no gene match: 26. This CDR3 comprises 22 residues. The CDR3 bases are TGTGCCAGCAGTGAAAGGGGGTTTGGCGGGGGGCCTTCGTTGGTTGGGAACAATGAGCAGTTCTTC. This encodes CASSERGFGGGPSLVGNNEQFF.

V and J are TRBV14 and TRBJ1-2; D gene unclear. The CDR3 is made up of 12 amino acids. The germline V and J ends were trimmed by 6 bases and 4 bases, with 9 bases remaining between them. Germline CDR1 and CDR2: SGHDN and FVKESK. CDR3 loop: CASRGTGYGYTF. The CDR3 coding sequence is TGTGCCAGCAGGGGTACGGGCTATGGCTACACCTTC.

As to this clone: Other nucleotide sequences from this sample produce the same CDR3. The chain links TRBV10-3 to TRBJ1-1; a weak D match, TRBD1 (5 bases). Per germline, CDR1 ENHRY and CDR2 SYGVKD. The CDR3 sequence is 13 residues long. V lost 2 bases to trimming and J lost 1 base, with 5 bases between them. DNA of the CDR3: TGTGCCATCAGTGAGACAGGGAACACTGAAGCTTTCTTT. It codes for CAISETGNTEAFF.

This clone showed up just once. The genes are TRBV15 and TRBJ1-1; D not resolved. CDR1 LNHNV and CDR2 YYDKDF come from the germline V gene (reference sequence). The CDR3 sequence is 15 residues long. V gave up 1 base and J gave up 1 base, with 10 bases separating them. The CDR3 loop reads CATSRGDEGNTEAFF. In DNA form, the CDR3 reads TGTGCCACCAGCAGAGGGGATGAGGGGAACACTGAAGCTTTCTTT.

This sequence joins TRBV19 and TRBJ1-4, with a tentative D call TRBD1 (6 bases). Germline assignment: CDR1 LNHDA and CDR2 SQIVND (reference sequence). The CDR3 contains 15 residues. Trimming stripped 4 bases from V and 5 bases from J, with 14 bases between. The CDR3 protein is CASSRGTGRNEKLFF. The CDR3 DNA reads TGTGCCAGTAGTAGAGGAACAGGGCGCAATGAAAAACTGTTTTTT. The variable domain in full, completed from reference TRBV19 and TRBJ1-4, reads DGGITQSPKYLFRKEGQNVTLSCEQNLNHDAMYWYRQDPGQGLRLIYYSQIVNDFQKGDIAEGYSVSREKKESFPLTVTSAQKNPTAFYLCASSRGTGRNEKLFFGSGTQLSVL.

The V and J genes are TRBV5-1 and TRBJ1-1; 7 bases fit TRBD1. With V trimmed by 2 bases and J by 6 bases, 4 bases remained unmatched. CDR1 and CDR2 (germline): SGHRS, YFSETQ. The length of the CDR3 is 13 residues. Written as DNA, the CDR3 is TGCGCCAGCAGCTTTGGACAGGCTCCTGAAGCTTTCTTT. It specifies CASSFGQAPEAFF.

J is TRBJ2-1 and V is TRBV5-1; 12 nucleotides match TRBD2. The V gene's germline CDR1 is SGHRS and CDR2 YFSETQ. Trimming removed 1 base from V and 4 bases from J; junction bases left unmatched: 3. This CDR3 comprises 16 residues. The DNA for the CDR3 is TGCGCCAGCAGCTTGAGGACTAGCGGGGCGTACAATGAGCAGTTCTTC. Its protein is CASSLRTSGAYNEQFF.

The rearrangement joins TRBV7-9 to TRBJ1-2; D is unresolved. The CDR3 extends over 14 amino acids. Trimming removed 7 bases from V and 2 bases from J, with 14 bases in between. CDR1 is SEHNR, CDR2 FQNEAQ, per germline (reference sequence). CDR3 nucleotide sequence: TGTGCCAGCACTTCGGCGTTCAGGAACTATGGCTACACCTTC. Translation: CASTSAFRNYGYTF.

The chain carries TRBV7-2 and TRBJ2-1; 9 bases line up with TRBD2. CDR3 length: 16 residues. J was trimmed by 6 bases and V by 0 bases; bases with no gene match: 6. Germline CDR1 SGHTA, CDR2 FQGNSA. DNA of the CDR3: TGTGCCAGCAGCTTAGCTAGCGGGGGTATTGGCAATGAGCAGTTCTTC. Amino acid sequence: CASSLASGGIGNEQFF.

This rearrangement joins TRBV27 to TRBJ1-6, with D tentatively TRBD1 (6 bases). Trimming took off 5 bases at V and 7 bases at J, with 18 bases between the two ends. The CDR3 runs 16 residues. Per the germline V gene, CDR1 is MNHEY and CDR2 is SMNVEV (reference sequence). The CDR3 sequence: CASSPDLGQINSPLHF. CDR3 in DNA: TGTGCCAGCAGTCCGGACCTAGGACAGATAAATTCACCCCTCCACTTT.

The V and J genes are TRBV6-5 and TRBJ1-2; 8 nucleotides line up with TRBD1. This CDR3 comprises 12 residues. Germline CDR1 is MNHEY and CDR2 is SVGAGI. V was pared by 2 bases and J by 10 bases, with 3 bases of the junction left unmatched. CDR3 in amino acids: CASSYGQGTYTF. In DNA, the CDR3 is TGTGCCAGCAGTTACGGACAGGGCACCTACACCTTC.